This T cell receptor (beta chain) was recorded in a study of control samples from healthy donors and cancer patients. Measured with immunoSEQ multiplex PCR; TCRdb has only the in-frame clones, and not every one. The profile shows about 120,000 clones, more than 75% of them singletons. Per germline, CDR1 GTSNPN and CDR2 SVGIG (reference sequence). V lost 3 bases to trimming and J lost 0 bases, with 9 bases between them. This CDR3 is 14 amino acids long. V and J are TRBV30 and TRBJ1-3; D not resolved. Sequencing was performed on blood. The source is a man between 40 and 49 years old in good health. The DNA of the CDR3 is TGTGCCTGGAGAGCGGGGAACTCTGGAAACACCATATATTTT. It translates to CAWRAGNSGNTIYF. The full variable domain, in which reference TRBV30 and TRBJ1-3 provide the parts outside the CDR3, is SQTIHQWPATLVQPVGSPLSLECTVEGTSNPNLYWYRQAAGRGLQLLFYSVGIGQISSEVPQNLSASRPQDRQFILSSKKLLLSDSGFYLCAWRAGNSGNTIYFGEGSWLTVV.